A single sample is the source of the 3 T cell receptor beta chains below, sequenced in a study of T cell responses to AZD1222 COVID-19 vaccine. The assay was immunoSEQ multiplex PCR, and TCRdb's table has in-frame clones only and misses some. The table has 150,000 or so clones, 85% to 95% seen once. The starting material was peripheral blood, obtained on day 0 of AZD1222 vaccination. The receptors derive from an adult in good health.

The rearrangement uses TRBV4-2 and TRBJ1-5; a possible D gene is TRBD1 (5 bases). The CDR3 consists of 14 residues. The germline gives CDR1 LGHNA, CDR2 YNFKEQ. Trimming took off 3 bases at V and 3 bases at J, with 9 bases between the two ends. As DNA, the CDR3 is TGTGCCAGCAGCCATCGACAGTCCAATCAGCCCCAGCATTTT. Amino acid sequence: CASSHRQSNQPQHF.

The rearrangement uses TRBV11-2 and TRBJ1-1; no clear D gene. V was shortened by 0 bases and J by 1 base, with 6 bases between the two germline ends. Germline V gene data show CDR1 as SGHAT and CDR2 as FQNNGV. CDR3 size: 14 residues. The CDR3 region is CASSLEGTNTEAFF. The CDR3 DNA follows: TGTGCCAGCAGCTTAGAAGGAACGAACACTGAAGCTTTCTTT.

This rearrangement joins TRBV5-6 to TRBJ1-1, with D tentatively TRBD1 (6 bases). The CDR3 totals 13 residues. Looked up from germline, CDR1 is SGHDT and CDR2 is YYEEEE. Deletions cut 2 bases from V and 5 bases from J, with 10 bases between. The CDR3 nucleotides are TGTGCCAGCAGCTTACAGGGAGGAACTGAAGCTTTCTTT. Its protein is CASSLQGGTEAFF.